Listed below are T cell receptor beta chains from one sample, sequenced in a study of radiotherapy plus CTLA-4 blockade in lung cancer. Clones were sequenced by immunoSEQ multiplex PCR, and TCRdb holds only the in-frame ones, with some missing. The sample shows 45,000 to 60,000 clones, 80% to 85% of them seen only once. The specimen comprised peripheral blood, sampled from a patient treated with radiotherapy plus ipilimumab. Receptors originate from a human donor with non-small cell lung cancer who had stable disease on radiotherapy plus ipilimumab. CDR3s include the opening cysteine and the closing phenylalanine or tryptophan. The D gene is left open where the match is weak. Clone size is not always given. Where it is, it says once, few, many or a class for expanded clones.

clone_size: NA; j_call: TRBJ2-7; d_call: NA; v_call: TRBV9; cdr3_aa: CASSVGSVVPDEQYF; cdr3_nt: TGTGCCAGCAGCGTAGGGTCGGTGGTACCCGACGAGCAGTACTTC
clone_size: NA; j_call: TRBJ2-7; d_call: TRBD2; v_call: TRBV28; cdr3_aa: CASSSLAGVGWDEQYF; cdr3_nt: TGTGCCAGCAGTTCACTAGCGGGAGTCGGTTGGGACGAGCAGTACTTC
clone_size: NA; j_call: TRBJ2-7; d_call: TRBD2; v_call: TRBV7-9; cdr3_aa: CASSQTKRLAEQYF; cdr3_nt: TGTGCCAGCAGCCAAACGAAGAGACTAGCCGAGCAGTACTTC
clone_size: once; j_call: TRBJ2-7; d_call: NA; v_call: TRBV30; cdr3_aa: CAWTQNNEQYF; cdr3_nt: TGTGCCTGGACCCAAAACAACGAGCAGTACTTC
clone_size: few; j_call: TRBJ2-2; d_call: TRBD1; v_call: TRBV5-6; cdr3_aa: CASSLVQGAWDTGELFF; cdr3_nt: TGTGCCAGCAGCTTGGTCCAGGGGGCGTGGGACACCGGGGAGCTGTTTTTT
clone_size: NA; j_call: TRBJ1-2; d_call: NA; v_call: TRBV6-6; cdr3_aa: CASSQVGTANYGYTF; cdr3_nt: TGTGCCAGCAGCCAAGTGGGTACAGCTAACTATGGCTACACCTTC
clone_size: NA; j_call: TRBJ2-3; d_call: NA; v_call: TRBV7-3; cdr3_aa: CASSLGGVDTDTQYF; cdr3_nt: TGTGCCAGCAGCTTGGGGGGTGTAGACACAGATACGCAGTATTTT
clone_size: NA; j_call: TRBJ2-1; d_call: TRBD2; v_call: TRBV4-1; cdr3_aa: CASTRGTSGGYNEQFF; cdr3_nt: TGCGCCAGCACCAGAGGGACTAGCGGGGGGTACAATGAGCAGTTCTTC
clone_size: few; j_call: TRBJ2-3; d_call: NA; v_call: TRBV6-5; cdr3_aa: CASTQSPGGTDTQYF; cdr3_nt: TGTGCCAGCACACAAAGCCCCGGGGGCACAGATACGCAGTATTTT
clone_size: few; j_call: TRBJ1-1; d_call: TRBD1; v_call: TRBV5-1; cdr3_aa: CASSFDRGSTTEAFF; cdr3_nt: TGCGCCAGCAGCTTTGACAGGGGGTCCACCACTGAAGCTTTCTTT
clone_size: NA; j_call: TRBJ2-3; d_call: NA; v_call: TRBV6-5; cdr3_aa: CASSYSIASTDTQYF; cdr3_nt: TGTGCCAGCAGTTACTCGATAGCTAGCACAGATACGCAGTATTTT
clone_size: NA; j_call: TRBJ1-5; d_call: NA; v_call: TRBV5-6; cdr3_aa: CASSLARGGNQPQHF; cdr3_nt: TGTGCCAGCAGCTTGGCCAGGGGTGGCAATCAGCCCCAGCATTTT
clone_size: NA; j_call: TRBJ2-7; d_call: NA; v_call: TRBV5-1; cdr3_aa: CASSLLNSYEQYF; cdr3_nt: TGCGCCAGCAGTCTTCTTAACTCCTACGAGCAGTACTTC
clone_size: NA; j_call: TRBJ2-7; d_call: TRBD2; v_call: TRBV4-3; cdr3_aa: CASSQGASGSYEQYF; cdr3_nt: TGCGCCAGCAGCCAAGGTGCTAGCGGGAGTTACGAGCAGTACTTC
clone_size: NA; j_call: TRBJ2-7; d_call: NA; v_call: TRBV13; cdr3_aa: CASSQSRGDEQYF; cdr3_nt: TGTGCCAGCAGCCAAAGCAGGGGGGACGAGCAGTACTTC